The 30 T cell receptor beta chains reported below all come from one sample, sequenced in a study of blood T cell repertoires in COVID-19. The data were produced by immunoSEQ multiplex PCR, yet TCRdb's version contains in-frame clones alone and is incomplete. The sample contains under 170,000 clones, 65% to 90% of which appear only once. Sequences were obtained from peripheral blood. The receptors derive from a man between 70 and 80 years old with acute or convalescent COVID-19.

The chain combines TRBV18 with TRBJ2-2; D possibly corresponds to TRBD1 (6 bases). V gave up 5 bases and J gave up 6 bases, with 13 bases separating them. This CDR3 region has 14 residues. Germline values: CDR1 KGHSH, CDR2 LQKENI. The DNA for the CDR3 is TGTGCCAGCTCAGCAAAACAGGGTTCCGGGGAGCTGTTTTTT. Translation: CASSAKQGSGELFF.

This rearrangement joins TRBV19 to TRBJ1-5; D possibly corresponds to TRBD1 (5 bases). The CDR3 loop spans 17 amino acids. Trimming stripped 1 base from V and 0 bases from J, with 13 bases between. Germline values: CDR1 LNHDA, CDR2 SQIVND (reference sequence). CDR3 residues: CASSIGVTAYSNQPQHF. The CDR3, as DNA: TGTGCCAGTAGTATAGGGGTGACAGCCTATAGCAATCAGCCCCAGCATTTT.

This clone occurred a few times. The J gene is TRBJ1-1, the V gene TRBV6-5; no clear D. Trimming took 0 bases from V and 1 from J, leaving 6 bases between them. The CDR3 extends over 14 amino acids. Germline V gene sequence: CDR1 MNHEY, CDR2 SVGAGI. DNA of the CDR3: TGTGCCAGCAGTTACTCAGCAGGGAACACTGAAGCTTTCTTT. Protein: CASSYSAGNTEAFF.

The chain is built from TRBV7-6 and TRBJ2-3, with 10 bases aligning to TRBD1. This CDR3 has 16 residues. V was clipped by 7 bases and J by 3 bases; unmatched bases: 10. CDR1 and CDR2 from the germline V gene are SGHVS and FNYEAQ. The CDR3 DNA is TGTGCCAGCACCAGTCTCCGGGGACAGGGGACAGATACGCAGTATTTT. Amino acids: CASTSLRGQGTDTQYF.

CDR3: CASSLRQGVSYNEQFF. The CDR3 DNA sequence: TGTGCCAGTAGTTTACGACAGGGGGTTAGCTATAATGAGCAGTTCTTC. The chain has TRBV19 and TRBJ2-1; TRBD1 matches 9 bases. Germline lookup yields CDR1 LNHDA and CDR2 SQIVND (reference sequence). V lost 5 bases to trimming and J lost 7 bases; unmatched junction nucleotides: 12. This CDR3 spans 16 amino acids.

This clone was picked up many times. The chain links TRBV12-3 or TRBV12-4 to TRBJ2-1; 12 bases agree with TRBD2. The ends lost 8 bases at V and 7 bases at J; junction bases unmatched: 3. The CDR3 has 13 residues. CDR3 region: CASGTSGSNEQFF. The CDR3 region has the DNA TGTGCCAGCGGGACTAGCGGGTCGAATGAGCAGTTCTTC.

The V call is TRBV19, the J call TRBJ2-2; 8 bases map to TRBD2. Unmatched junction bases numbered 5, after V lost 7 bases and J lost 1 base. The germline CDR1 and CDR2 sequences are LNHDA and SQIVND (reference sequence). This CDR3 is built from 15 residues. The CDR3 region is CASNLSGRNTGELFF. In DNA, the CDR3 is TGTGCCAGTAATCTGAGCGGGAGGAACACCGGGGAGCTGTTTTTT. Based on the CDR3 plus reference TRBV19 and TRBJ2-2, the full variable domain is DGGITQSPKYLFRKEGQNVTLSCEQNLNHDAMYWYRQDPGQGLRLIYYSQIVNDFQKGDIAEGYSVSREKKESFPLTVTSAQKNPTAFYLCASNLSGRNTGELFFGEGSRLTVL.

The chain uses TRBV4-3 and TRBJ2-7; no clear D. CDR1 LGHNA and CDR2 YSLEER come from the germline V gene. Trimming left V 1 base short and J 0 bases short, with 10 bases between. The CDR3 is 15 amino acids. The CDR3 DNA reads TGCGCCAGCAGCCAAGGTTTACAGAGCTCCTACGAGCAGTACTTC. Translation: CASSQGLQSSYEQYF.

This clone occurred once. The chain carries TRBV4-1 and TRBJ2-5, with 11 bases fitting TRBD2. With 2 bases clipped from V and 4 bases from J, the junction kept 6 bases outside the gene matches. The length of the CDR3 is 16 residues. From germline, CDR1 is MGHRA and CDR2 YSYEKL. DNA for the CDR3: TGCGCCAGCAGCCAATCACTAGCGGGAGTGGGAGAGACCCAGTACTTC. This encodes CASSQSLAGVGETQYF.

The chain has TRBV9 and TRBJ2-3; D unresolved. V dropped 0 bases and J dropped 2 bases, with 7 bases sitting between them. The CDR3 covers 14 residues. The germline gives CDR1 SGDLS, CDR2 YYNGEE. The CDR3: CASSVAGPTDTQYF. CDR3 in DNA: TGTGCCAGCAGCGTAGCCGGTCCCACAGATACGCAGTATTTT.

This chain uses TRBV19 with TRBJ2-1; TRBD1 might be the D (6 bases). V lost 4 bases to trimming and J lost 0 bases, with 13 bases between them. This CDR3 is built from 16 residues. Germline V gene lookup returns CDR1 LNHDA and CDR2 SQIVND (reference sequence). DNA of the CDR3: TGTGCCAGTAGTAATAGGAGGACAGTCTCCTACAATGAGCAGTTCTTC. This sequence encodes CASSNRRTVSYNEQFF.

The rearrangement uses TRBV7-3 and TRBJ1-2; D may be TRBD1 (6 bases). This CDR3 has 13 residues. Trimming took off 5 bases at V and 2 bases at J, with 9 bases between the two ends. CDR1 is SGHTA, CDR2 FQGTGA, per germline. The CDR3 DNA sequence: TGTGCCAGCAGCGGGGACACCAACTATGGCTACACCTTC. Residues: CASSGDTNYGYTF.

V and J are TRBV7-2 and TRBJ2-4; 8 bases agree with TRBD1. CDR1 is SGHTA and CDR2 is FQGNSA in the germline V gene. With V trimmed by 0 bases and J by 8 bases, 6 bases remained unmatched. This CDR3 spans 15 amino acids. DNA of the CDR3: TGTGCCAGCAGCTTAGCTGGACAGGGTATTTACATTCAGTACTTC. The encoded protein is CASSLAGQGIYIQYF.

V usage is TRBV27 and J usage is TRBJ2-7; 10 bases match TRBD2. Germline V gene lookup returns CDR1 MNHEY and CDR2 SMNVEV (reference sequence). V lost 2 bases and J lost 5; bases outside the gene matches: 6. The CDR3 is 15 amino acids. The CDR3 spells CASSLRSGRAHEQYF. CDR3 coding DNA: TGTGCCAGCAGTTTACGGAGCGGGAGGGCCCACGAGCAGTACTTC.

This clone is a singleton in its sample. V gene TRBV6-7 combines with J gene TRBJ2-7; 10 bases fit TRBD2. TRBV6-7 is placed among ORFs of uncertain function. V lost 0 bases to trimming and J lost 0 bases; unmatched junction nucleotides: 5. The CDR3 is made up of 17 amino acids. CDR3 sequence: CASSYSKASGSSYEQYF. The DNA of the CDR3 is TGTGCCAGCAGTTACTCGAAGGCTAGCGGGAGCTCCTACGAGCAGTACTTC.

Written as DNA, the CDR3 is TGTGCCAGCAGGGTGCGATCTGAAGCTTTCTTT. It translates to CASRVRSEAFF. The chain recombines TRBV28 with TRBJ1-1; D gene uncertain. The V end was cut by 6 bases, the J end by 6 bases, with 8 bases between. Germline CDR1 and CDR2: MDHEN and SYDVKM. The CDR3 spans 11 residues.

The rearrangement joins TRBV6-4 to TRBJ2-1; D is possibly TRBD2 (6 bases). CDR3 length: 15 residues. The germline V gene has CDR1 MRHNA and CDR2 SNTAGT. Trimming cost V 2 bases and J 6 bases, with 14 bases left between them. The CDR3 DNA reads TGTGCCAGCAGTGACCCGGGACTGCCTGGCAATGAGCAGTTCTTC. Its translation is CASSDPGLPGNEQFF.

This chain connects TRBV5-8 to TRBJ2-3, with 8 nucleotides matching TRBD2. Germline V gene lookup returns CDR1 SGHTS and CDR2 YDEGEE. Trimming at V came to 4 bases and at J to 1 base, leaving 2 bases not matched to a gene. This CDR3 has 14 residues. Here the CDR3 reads CASSVSGGTDTQYF. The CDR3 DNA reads TGTGCCAGCAGCGTTAGCGGGGGCACAGATACGCAGTATTTT.

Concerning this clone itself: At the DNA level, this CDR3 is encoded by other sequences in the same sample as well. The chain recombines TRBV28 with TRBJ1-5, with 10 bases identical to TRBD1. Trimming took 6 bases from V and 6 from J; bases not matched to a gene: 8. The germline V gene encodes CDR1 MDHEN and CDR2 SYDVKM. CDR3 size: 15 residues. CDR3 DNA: TGTGCCAGCAGCCCCCGGGACAGGGGTTTTCAGCCCCAGCATTTT. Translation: CASSPRDRGFQPQHF.

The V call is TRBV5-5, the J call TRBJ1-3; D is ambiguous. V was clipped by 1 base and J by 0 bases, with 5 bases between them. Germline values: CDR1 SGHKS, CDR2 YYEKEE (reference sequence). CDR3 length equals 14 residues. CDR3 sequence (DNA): TGTGCCAGCAGCTTGCTTAGCTCTGGAAACACCATATATTTT. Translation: CASSLLSSGNTIYF.

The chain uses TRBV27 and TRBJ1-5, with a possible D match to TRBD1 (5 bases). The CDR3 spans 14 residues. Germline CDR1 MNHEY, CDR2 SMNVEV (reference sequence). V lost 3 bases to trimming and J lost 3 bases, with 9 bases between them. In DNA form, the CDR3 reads TGTGCCAGCAGTTTTGGGGCATACAATCAGCCCCAGCATTTT. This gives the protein CASSFGAYNQPQHF.

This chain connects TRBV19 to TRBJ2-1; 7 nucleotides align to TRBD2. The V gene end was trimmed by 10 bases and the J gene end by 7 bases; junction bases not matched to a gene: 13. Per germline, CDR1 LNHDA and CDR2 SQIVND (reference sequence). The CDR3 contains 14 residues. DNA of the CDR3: TGTGCCACCGCCCGGTGGGAGGGCCGAAATGAGCAGTTCTTC. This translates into CATARWEGRNEQFF.

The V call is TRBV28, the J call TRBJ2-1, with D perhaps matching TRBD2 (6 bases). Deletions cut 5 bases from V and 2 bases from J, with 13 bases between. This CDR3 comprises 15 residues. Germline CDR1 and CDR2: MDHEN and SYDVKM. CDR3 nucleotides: TGTGCCAGCAGTGGGGGGTTTAGGACCTACAATGAGCAGTTCTTC. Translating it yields CASSGGFRTYNEQFF. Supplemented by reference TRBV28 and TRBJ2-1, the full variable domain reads DVKVTQSSRYLVKRTGEKVFLECVQDMDHENMFWYRQDPGLGLRLIYFSYDVKMKEKGDIPEGYSVSREKKERFSLILESASTNQTSMYLCASSGGFRTYNEQFFGPGTRLTVL.

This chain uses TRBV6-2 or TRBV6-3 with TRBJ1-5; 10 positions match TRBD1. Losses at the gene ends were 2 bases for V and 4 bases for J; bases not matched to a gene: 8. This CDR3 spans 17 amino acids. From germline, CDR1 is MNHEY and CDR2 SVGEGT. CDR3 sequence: CASSYPRTGGLNQPQHF. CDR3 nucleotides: TGTGCCAGCAGTTACCCCAGGACAGGGGGACTTAATCAGCCCCAGCATTTT.

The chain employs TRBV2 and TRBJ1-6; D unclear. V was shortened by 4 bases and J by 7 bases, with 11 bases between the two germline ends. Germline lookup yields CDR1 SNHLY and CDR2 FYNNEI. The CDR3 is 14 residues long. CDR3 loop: CASSGTSRNSPLHF. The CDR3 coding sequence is TGTGCCAGCAGTGGAACTTCGCGGAATTCACCCCTCCACTTT.

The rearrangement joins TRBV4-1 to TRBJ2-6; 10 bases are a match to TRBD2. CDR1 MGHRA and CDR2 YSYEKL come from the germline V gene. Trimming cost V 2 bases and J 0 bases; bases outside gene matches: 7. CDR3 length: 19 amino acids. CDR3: CASSQSGGVGDSGANVLTF. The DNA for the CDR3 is TGCGCCAGCAGCCAAAGCGGGGGGGTAGGAGACTCTGGGGCCAACGTCCTGACTTTC.

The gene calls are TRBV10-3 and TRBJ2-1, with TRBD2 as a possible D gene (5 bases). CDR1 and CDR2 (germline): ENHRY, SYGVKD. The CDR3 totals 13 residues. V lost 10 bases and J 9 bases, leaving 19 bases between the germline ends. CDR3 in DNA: TGTGCCACCGAGAGAACTAGTGCTACTGAGCAGTTCTTC. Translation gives CATERTSATEQFF.

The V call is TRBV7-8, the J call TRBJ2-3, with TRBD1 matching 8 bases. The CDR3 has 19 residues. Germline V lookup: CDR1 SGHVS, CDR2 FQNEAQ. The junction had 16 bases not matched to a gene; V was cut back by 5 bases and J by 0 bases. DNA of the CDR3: TGTGCCAGCAGCCCCCTAGCCGGACAGGGCGGAGGAAGCACAGATACGCAGTATTTT. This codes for CASSPLAGQGGGSTDTQYF. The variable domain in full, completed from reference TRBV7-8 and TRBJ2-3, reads GAGVSQSPRYKVAKRGQDVALRCDPISGHVSLFWYQQALGQGPEFLTYFQNEAQLDKSGLPSDRFFAERPEGSVSTLKIQRTQQEDSAVYLCASSPLAGQGGGSTDTQYFGPGTRLTVL.

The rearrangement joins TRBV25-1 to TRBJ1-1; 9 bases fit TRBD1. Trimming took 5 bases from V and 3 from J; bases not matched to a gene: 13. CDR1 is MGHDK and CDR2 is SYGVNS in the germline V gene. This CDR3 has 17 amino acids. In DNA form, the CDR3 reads TGTGCCAGCAGTAAATGGGGTGGGACAGGGAGAGACACTGAAGCTTTCTTT. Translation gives CASSKWGGTGRDTEAFF. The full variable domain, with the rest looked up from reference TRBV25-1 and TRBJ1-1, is EADIYQTPRYLVIGTGKKITLECSQTMGHDKMYWYQQDPGMELHLIHYSYGVNSTEKGDLSSESTVSRIRTEHFPLTLESARPSHTSQYLCASSKWGGTGRDTEAFFGQGTRLTVV.

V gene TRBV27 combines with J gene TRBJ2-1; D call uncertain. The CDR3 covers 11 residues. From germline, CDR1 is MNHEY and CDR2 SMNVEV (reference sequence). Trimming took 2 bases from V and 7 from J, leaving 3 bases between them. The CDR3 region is CASSLLNEQFF. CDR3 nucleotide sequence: TGTGCCAGCAGTTTACTTAATGAGCAGTTCTTC.